This T cell receptor beta chain stems from a study of human CD4 T cells and Enterobacteriaceae. The memory gate held CD4+ cells that were not CD45RA+CCR7+CD95- naive cells, over 98% pure. The method was immunoSEQ multiplex PCR; TCRdb's version includes in-frame clones alone and lacks a portion of them. The sample records under 35,000 clones, approximately 84% being singletons. V dropped 4 bases and J dropped 4 bases, with 16 bases sitting between them. Germline V gene lookup returns CDR1 MNHNS and CDR2 SASEGT. The length of the CDR3 is 16 residues. This clonotype was obtained from a human donor in good health. The chain has TRBV6-1 and TRBJ2-2; D possibly corresponds to TRBD1 (6 bases). The sequenced sample was memory CD4+ T cells from blood. CDR3 amino acids: CASSAPGHSFTGELFF. CDR3 DNA: TGTGCCAGCAGTGCCCCGGGACACTCGTTCACCGGGGAGCTGTTTTTT.